Shown below are 14 T cell receptor beta chains from a single sample sequenced in a study of blood T cell repertoires in COVID-19. Libraries were prepared by immunoSEQ multiplex PCR; TCRdb keeps only in-frame clonotypes and omits some of them. The sample shows fewer than 200,000 clones, roughly 70% of them seen only once. Sequenced input: peripheral blood. Receptor source: an elderly woman with acute or convalescent COVID-19.

The rearrangement joins TRBV12-3 or TRBV12-4 to TRBJ1-4, with 10 bases identical to TRBD1. V shed 6 bases and J 10 bases; nucleotides not matched to a gene: 5. The CDR3 runs 13 residues. CDR3 DNA sequence: TGTGCCAGCAGCGGGACAGGGGAAGGAAAACTGTTTTTT. It is translated as CASSGTGEGKLFF.

The count of this clone is one. This chain joins TRBV6-5 and TRBJ1-5; TRBD1 might be the D (6 bases). CDR3 size: 15 residues. V lost 0 bases to trimming and J lost 6 bases, with 12 bases between them. Germline assignment: CDR1 MNHEY and CDR2 SVGAGI. The CDR3 is CASSYSGGDRQPQHF. CDR3 in DNA: TGTGCCAGCAGTTACTCAGGGGGGGATCGTCAGCCCCAGCATTTT.

This clone came up a few times. CDR3 nucleotide sequence: TGTGCCAGCAGCCAACAATCGGACAGGGCCACTGAAGCTTTCTTT. Residues: CASSQQSDRATEAFF. The chain recombines TRBV4-2 with TRBJ1-1; 8 nucleotides line up with TRBD1. The CDR3 loop spans 15 amino acids. V was clipped by 2 bases and J by 4 bases; unmatched bases: 6. The germline CDR1 and CDR2 sequences are LGHNA and YNFKEQ.

The chain recombines TRBV6-5 with TRBJ1-5; D ambiguous. Germline assignment: CDR1 MNHEY and CDR2 SVGAGI. V gave up 6 bases and J gave up 1 base, with 10 bases separating them. There are 14 residues in the CDR3. The DNA for the CDR3 is TGTGCCAGCAGACGGGGAGGGAGCAATCAGCCCCAGCATTTT. Its protein product is CASRRGGSNQPQHF.

V and J are TRBV10-2 and TRBJ1-5; D perhaps matches TRBD1 (6 bases). The germline CDR1 and CDR2 sequences are WSHSY and SAAADI. The V end was cut by 6 bases, the J end by 8 bases, with 8 bases between. The CDR3 has 11 residues. This chain's CDR3 is CASRNREPQHF. CDR3 sequence (DNA): TGCGCCAGCAGGAACAGGGAGCCCCAGCATTTT.

The gene calls are TRBV2 and TRBJ2-1, with 9 bases identical to TRBD1. Per the germline V gene, CDR1 is SNHLY and CDR2 is FYNNEI. The CDR3 has 14 residues. V lost 9 bases to trimming and J lost 10 bases; unmatched junction nucleotides: 13. CDR3 loop: CASQAGGTGPEQFF. CDR3 nucleotides: TGTGCCAGTCAAGCAGGCGGGACAGGGCCCGAGCAGTTCTTC.

The chain combines TRBV2 with TRBJ1-2, with D hard to call. Trimming pared 3 bases from V and 5 bases from J, leaving 13 bases between. Germline assignment: CDR1 SNHLY and CDR2 FYNNEI. The CDR3 is 14 residues long. The chain's CDR3 is CASSERSEGYGYTF. CDR3 coding DNA: TGTGCCAGCAGTGAGCGGTCGGAAGGATATGGCTACACCTTC.

The rearrangement uses TRBV5-1 and TRBJ2-1, with TRBD1 matching 7 bases. V shed 0 bases and J 6 bases; nucleotides not matched to a gene: 6. This CDR3 contains 15 residues. The V gene's germline CDR1 is SGHRS and CDR2 YFSETQ. This chain's CDR3 is CASSLVGQALNEQFF. CDR3 DNA: TGCGCCAGCAGCTTGGTAGGACAGGCTCTCAATGAGCAGTTCTTC.

The V call is TRBV19, the J call TRBJ2-1, with 11 bases lining up with TRBD2. With 3 bases clipped from V and 0 bases from J, the junction kept 16 bases outside the gene matches. Germline-derived CDR1 and CDR2 are LNHDA and SQIVND (reference sequence). The CDR3 extends over 21 amino acids. The DNA for the CDR3 is TGTGCCAGTAGTATGACGGCCTGGCTAGCGGGAGGCCCAGTCTCCTACAATGAGCAGTTCTTC. Translation: CASSMTAWLAGGPVSYNEQFF.

This clone was seen a single time. The gene calls are TRBV6-5 and TRBJ2-5; 10 nucleotides agree with TRBD1. V trimming: 6 bases; J trimming: 3 bases; junction bases outside the gene matches: 4. The CDR3 is 14 residues long. Germline values: CDR1 MNHEY, CDR2 SVGAGI. Here the CDR3 DNA reads TGTGCCAGCAGCCAGACAGGGGGCGAAGAGACCCAGTACTTC. It is translated as CASSQTGGEETQYF.

The chain links TRBV30 to TRBJ2-5; D gene ambiguous. The V end was cut by 2 bases, the J end by 5 bases, with 9 bases between. Germline values: CDR1 GTSNPN, CDR2 SVGIG (reference sequence). The CDR3 contains 12 residues. The CDR3 reads CAWSLMSETQYF. CDR3 DNA: TGTGCCTGGAGTTTGATGAGTGAGACCCAGTACTTC.

V usage is TRBV3-1 (or the pseudogene TRBV3-2) and J usage is TRBJ1-2, with TRBD1 identical over 7 bases. V dropped 5 bases and J dropped 4; count of bases not matched to a gene: 4. The CDR3 extends over 13 amino acids. Germline V gives CDR1 LGHDT, CDR2 YNNKEL (reference sequence). Here the CDR3 reads CASSFRDSYGYTF. CDR3 nucleotides: TGTGCCAGCAGCTTCCGGGACAGCTATGGCTACACCTTC.

The chain employs TRBV12-5 and TRBJ1-2; tentative D call: TRBD1 (5 bases). V was clipped by 1 base and J by 4 bases, with 10 bases between them. Germline CDR1 and CDR2: LGHNT and FRNRAP. The CDR3 loop spans 14 amino acids. The CDR3 region is CASGLAGGFYGYTF. The CDR3 region has the DNA TGTGCTAGTGGTTTGGCTGGGGGGTTCTATGGCTACACCTTC.

The chain joins TRBV30 to TRBJ1-1; D perhaps matches TRBD1 (6 bases). Germline CDR1 GTSNPN, CDR2 SVGIG (reference sequence). The CDR3 is 15 amino acids. The ends were cut back, 0 bases at V and 2 bases at J, with 13 bases in the middle. CDR3 region: CAWSVPGGSNTEAFF. DNA for the CDR3: TGTGCCTGGAGTGTACCTGGGGGCAGCAACACTGAAGCTTTCTTT.